This T cell receptor (beta chain) was sequenced during a study of blood T cell repertoires in COVID-19. In the study overall: There were acute and convalescent COVID-19 samples, and they came from the United States, Italy and Spain.

The data were produced by immunoSEQ multiplex PCR, yet TCRdb's version contains in-frame clones alone and is incomplete. The sample holds around 190,000 clones; 85% to 90% are singletons and the top ten take roughly 1.6%. There are 16 residues in the CDR3. V was clipped by 7 bases and J by 5 bases; unmatched bases: 13. Germline CDR1 and CDR2: MNHEY and SMNVEV (reference sequence). The chain carries TRBV27 and TRBJ2-2; 7 nucleotides agree with TRBD2. The sample consisted of peripheral blood. The sequence came from a man younger than 35 with active or convalescent COVID-19. CDR3 sequence reads: CASTQTGTTRTGELFF. The CDR3 DNA is TGTGCCAGCACTCAAACCGGGACTACGCGTACCGGGGAGCTGTTTTTT.